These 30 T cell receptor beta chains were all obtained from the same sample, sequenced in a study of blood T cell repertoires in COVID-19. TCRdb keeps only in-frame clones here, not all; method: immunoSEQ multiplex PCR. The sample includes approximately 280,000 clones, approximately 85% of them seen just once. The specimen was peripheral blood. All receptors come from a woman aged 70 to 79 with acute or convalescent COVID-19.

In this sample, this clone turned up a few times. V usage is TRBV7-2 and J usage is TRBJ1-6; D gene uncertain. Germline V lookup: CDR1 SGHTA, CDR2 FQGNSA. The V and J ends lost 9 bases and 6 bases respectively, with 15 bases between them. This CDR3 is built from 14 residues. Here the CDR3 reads CASSPRWPNSPLHF. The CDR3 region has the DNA TGTGCCAGTTCGCCGCGGTGGCCTAATTCACCCCTCCACTTT.

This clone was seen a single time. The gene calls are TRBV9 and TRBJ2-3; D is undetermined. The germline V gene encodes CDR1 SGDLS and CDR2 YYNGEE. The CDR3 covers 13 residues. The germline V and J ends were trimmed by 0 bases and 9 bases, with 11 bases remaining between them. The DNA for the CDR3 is TGTGCCAGCAGCGTAGCGTTAGTTGCAACGCAGTATTTT. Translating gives CASSVALVATQYF.

The CDR3 spells CASSADRALGPSTDTQYF. As DNA, the CDR3 is TGTGCCAGCAGTGCAGACAGGGCACTTGGCCCTAGCACAGATACGCAGTATTTT. The chain combines TRBV2 with TRBJ2-3; 7 bases align to TRBD1. The V and J ends lost 4 bases and 0 bases, in that order; junction bases with no gene match: 13. Germline CDR1 and CDR2: SNHLY and FYNNEI. The CDR3 length is 18 residues.

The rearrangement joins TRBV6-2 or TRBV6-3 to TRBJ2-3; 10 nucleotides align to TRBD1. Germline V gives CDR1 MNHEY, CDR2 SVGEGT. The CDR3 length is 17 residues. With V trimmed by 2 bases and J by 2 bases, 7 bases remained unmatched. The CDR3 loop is CASSYPIGQGVTDTQYF. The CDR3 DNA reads TGTGCCAGCAGTTACCCTATAGGACAGGGGGTCACAGATACGCAGTATTTT.

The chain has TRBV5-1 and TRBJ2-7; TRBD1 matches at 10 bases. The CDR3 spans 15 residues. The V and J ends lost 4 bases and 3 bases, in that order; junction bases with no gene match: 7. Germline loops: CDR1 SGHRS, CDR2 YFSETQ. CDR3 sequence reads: CASSPGTGVGYEQYF. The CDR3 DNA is TGCGCCAGCAGCCCAGGGACAGGGGTAGGCTACGAGCAGTACTTC.

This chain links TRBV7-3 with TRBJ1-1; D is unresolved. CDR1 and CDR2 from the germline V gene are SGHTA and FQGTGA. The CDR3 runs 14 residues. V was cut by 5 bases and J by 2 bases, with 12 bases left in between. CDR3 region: CASSKTGSNTEAFF. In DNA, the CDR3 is TGTGCCAGCAGCAAAACCGGGAGCAACACTGAAGCTTTCTTT.

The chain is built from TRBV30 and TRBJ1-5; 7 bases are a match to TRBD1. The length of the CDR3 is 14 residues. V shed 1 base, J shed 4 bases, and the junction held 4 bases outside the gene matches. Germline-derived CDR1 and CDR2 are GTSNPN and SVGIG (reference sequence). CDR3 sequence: CAWSATGRNQPQHF. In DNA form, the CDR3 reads TGTGCCTGGAGTGCGACAGGGCGGAATCAGCCCCAGCATTTT.

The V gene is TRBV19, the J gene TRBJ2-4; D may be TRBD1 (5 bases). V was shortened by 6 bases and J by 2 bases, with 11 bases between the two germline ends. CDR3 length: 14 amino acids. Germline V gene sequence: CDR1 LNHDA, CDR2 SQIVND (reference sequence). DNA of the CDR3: TGTGCCAGTAGAGGAATGGACACCAAAAACATTCAGTACTTC. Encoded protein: CASRGMDTKNIQYF.

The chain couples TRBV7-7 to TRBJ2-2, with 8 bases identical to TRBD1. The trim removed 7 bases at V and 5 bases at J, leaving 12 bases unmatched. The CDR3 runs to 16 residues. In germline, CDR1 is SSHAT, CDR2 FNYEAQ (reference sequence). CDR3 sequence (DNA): TGTGCCAGCACCCGTGGGGGGACAGGCGGAACCGGGGAGCTGTTTTTT. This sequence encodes CASTRGGTGGTGELFF.

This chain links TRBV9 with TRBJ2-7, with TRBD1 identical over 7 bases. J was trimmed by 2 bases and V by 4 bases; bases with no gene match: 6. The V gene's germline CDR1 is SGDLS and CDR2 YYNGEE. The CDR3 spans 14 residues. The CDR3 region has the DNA TGTGCCAGCAGCTCTGACAGGGCTCCCTACGAGCAGTACTTC. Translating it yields CASSSDRAPYEQYF.

Here the CDR3 DNA reads TGTGCCAGCGCAGAGGGGGCTGATCAGCCCCAGCATTTT. Translated: CASAEGADQPQHF. The V call is TRBV18, the J call TRBJ1-5; 7 nucleotides line up with TRBD1. J lost 5 bases, V lost 8 bases, and 6 bases had no gene match. CDR1 and CDR2 from the germline V gene are KGHSH and LQKENI. The CDR3 spans 13 residues.

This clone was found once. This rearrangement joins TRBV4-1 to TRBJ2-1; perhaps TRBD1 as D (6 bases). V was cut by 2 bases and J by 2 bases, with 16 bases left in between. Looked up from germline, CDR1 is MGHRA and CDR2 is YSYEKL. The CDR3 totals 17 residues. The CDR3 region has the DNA TGCGCCAGCAGCCAACACACCCAGGGGCCCACCTACAATGAGCAGTTCTTC. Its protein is CASSQHTQGPTYNEQFF.

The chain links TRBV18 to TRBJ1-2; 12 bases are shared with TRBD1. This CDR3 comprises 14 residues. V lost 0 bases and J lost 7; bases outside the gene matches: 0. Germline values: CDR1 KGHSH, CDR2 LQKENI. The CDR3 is CASSPPGQGAGYTF. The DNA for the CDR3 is TGTGCCAGCTCACCACCGGGACAGGGGGCTGGCTACACCTTC. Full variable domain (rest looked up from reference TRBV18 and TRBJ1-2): NAGVMQNPRHLVRRRGQEARLRCSPMKGHSHVYWYRQLPEEGLKFMVYLQKENIIDESGMPKERFSAEFPKEGPSILRIQQVVRGDSAAYFCASSPPGQGAGYTFGSGTRLTVV.

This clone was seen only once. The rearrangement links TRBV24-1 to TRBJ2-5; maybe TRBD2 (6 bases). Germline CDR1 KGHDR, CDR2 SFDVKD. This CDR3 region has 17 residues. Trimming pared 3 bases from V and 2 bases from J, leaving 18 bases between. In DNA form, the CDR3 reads TGTGCCACCAGTGATCCTCTGGGGGGAGAGGGACAAGAGACCCAGTACTTC. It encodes CATSDPLGGEGQETQYF.

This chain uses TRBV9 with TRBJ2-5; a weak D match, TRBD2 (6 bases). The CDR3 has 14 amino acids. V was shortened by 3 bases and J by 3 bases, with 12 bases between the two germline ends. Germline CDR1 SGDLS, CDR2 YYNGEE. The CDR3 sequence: CASSAGTLKETQYF. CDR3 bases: TGTGCCAGCAGCGCCGGGACTTTAAAAGAGACCCAGTACTTC.

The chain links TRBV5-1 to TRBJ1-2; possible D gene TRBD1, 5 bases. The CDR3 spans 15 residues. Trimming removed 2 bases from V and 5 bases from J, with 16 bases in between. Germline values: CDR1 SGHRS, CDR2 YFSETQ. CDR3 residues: CASSFGGIQAYGYTF. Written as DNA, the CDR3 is TGCGCCAGCAGCTTTGGGGGGATACAGGCTTATGGCTACACCTTC.

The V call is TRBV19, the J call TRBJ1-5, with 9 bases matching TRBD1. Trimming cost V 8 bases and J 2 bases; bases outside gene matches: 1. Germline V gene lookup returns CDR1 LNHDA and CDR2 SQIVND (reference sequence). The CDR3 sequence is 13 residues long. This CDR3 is CASGDRGNQPQHF. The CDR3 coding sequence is TGTGCCAGTGGGGACAGGGGCAATCAGCCCCAGCATTTT.

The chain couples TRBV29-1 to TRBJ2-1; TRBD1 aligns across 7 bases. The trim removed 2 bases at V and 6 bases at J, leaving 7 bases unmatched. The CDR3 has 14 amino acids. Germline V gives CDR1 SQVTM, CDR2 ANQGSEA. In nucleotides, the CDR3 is TGCAGCGTTGAACCGGGACAGATACCCAATGAGCAGTTCTTC. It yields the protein CSVEPGQIPNEQFF.

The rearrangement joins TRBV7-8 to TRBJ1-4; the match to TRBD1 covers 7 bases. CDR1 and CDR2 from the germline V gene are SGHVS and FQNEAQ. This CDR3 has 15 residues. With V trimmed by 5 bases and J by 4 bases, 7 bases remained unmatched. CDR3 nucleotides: TGTGCCAGCAGCCCTCGGGACAGCTATAATGAAAAACTGTTTTTT. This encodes CASSPRDSYNEKLFF.

The CDR3 DNA is TGCGCCAGCAGCCTGACAGGCTTTGAGAACACTGAAGCTTTCTTT. Its protein is CASSLTGFENTEAFF. The chain carries TRBV5-1 and TRBJ1-1; possibly TRBD1 for D (6 bases). The germline CDR1 and CDR2 sequences are SGHRS and YFSETQ. There are 15 residues in the CDR3. V shed 4 bases and J shed 1 base, with 14 bases lying between them.

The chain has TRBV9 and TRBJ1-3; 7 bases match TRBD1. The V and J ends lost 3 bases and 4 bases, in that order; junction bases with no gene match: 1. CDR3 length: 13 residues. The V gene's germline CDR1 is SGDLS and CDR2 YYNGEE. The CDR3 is CASSAGQGNTIYF. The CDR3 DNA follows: TGTGCCAGCAGCGCGGGACAGGGAAACACCATATATTTT. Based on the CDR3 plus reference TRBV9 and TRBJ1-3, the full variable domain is DSGVTQTPKHLITATGQRVTLRCSPRSGDLSVYWYQQSLDQGLQFLIQYYNGEERAKGNILERFSAQQFPDLHSELNLSSLELGDSALYFCASSAGQGNTIYFGEGSWLTVV.

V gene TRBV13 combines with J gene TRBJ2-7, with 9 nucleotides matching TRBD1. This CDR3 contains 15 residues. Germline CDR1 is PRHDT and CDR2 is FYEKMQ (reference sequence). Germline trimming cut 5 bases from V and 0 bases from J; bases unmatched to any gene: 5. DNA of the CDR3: TGTGCCAGCAGCCCGCGGGACAGGGACTCCTACGAGCAGTACTTC. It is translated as CASSPRDRDSYEQYF.

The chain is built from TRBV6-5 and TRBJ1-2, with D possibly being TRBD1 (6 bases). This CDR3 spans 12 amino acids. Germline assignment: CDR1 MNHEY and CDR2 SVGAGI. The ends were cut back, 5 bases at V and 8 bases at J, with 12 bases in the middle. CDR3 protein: CASSNDGGGYTF. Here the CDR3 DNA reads TGTGCCAGCAGTAACGATGGGGGCGGCTACACCTTC.

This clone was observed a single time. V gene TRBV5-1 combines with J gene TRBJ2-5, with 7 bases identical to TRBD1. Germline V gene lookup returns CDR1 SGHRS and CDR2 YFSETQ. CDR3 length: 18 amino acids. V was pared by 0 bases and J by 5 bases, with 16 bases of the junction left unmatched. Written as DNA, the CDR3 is TGCGCCAGCAGCTTGGAGGGGGCGGCAGGGAAGTGGGGCGAGACCCAGTACTTC. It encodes CASSLEGAAGKWGETQYF.

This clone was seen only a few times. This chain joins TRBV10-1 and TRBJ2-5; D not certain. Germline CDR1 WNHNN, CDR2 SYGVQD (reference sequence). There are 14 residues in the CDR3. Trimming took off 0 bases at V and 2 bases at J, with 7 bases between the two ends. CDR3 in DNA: TGCGCCAGCAGTGAGTCGGGCAGACAAGAGACCCAGTACTTC. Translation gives CASSESGRQETQYF.

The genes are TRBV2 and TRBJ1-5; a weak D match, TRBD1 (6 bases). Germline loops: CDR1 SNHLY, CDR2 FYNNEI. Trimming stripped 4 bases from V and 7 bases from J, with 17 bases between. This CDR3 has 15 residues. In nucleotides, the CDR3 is TGTGCCAGCAGTGGAACAGGGAACAAGGGCCAGCCCCAGCATTTT. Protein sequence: CASSGTGNKGQPQHF.

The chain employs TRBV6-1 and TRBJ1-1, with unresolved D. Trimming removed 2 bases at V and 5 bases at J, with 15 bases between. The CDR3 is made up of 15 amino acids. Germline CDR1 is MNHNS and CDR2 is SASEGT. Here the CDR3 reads CASSENGVSKTEAFF. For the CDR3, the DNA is TGTGCCAGCAGTGAAAACGGGGTGTCAAAGACTGAAGCTTTCTTT.

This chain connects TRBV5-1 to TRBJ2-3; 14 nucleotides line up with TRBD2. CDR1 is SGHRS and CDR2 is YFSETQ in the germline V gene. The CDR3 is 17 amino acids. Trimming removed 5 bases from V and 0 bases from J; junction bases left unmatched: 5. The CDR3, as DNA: TGCGCCAGCAGACGGACTAGCGGGGGGCCTAGCACAGATACGCAGTATTTT. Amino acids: CASRRTSGGPSTDTQYF. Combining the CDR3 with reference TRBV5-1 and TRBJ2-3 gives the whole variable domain KAGVTQTPRYLIKTRGQQVTLSCSPISGHRSVSWYQQTPGQGLQFLFEYFSETQRNKGNFPGRFSGRQFSNSRSEMNVSTLELGDSALYLCASRRTSGGPSTDTQYFGPGTRLTVL.

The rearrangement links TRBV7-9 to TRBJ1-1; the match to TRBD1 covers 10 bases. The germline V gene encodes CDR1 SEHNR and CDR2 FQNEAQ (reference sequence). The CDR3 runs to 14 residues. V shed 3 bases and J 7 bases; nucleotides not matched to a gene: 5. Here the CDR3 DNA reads TGTGCCAGCAGCTTTGGGGACAGGGGATTTGAAGCTTTCTTT. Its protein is CASSFGDRGFEAFF.

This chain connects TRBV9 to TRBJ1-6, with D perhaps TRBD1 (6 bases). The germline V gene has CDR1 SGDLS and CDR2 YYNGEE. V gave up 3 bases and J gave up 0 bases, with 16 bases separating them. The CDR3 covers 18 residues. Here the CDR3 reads CASSATGLPSSYNSPLHF. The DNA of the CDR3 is TGTGCCAGCAGCGCAACAGGGCTGCCAAGCTCCTATAATTCACCCCTCCACTTT.